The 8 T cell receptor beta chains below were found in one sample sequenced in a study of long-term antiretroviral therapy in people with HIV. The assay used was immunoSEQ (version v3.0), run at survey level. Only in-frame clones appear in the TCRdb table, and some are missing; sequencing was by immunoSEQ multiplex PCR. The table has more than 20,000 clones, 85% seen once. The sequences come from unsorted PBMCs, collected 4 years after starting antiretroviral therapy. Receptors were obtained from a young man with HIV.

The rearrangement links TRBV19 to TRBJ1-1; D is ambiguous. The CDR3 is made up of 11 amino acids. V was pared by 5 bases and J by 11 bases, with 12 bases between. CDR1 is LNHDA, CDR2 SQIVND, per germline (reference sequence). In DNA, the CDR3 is TGTGCCAGTAGTGTTATTGGCGCGGCTTTCTTT. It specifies CASSVIGAAFF.

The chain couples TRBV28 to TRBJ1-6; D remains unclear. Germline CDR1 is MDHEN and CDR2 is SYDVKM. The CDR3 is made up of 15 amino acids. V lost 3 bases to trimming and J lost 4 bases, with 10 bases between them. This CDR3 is CASSFRRDYNSPLHF. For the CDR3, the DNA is TGTGCCAGCAGTTTCCGACGCGATTATAATTCACCCCTCCACTTT.

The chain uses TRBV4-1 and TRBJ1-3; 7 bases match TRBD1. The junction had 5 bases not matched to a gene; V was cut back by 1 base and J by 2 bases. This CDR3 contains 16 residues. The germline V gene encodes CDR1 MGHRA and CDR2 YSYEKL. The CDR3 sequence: CASSQAPGGTGNTIYF. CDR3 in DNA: TGCGCCAGCAGCCAAGCGCCAGGGGGGACTGGAAACACCATATATTTT.

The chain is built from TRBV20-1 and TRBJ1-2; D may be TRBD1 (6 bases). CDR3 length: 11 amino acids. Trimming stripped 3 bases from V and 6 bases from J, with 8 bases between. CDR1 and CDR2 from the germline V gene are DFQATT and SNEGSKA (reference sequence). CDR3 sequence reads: CSASRQDGYTF. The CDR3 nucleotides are TGCAGTGCTAGTAGACAGGATGGCTACACCTTC.

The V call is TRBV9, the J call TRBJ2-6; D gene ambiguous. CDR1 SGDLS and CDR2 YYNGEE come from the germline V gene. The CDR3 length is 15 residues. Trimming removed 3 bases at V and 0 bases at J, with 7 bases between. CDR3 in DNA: TGTGCCAGCAGCGCACTTATCTCTGGGGCCAACGTCCTGACTTTC. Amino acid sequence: CASSALISGANVLTF.

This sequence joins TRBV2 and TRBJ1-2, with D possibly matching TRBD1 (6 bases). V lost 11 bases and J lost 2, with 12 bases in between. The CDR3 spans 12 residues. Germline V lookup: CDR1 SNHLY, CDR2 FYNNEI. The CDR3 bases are TGTGCCCGTAGGGACATCAACTATGGCTACACCTTC. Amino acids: CARRDINYGYTF.

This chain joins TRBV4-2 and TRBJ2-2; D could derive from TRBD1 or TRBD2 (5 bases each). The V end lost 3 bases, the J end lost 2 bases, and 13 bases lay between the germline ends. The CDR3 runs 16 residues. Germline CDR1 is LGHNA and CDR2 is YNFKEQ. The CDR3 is CASSHSRDPNTGELFF. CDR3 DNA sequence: TGTGCCAGCAGCCACAGTAGGGACCCAAACACCGGGGAGCTGTTTTTT.

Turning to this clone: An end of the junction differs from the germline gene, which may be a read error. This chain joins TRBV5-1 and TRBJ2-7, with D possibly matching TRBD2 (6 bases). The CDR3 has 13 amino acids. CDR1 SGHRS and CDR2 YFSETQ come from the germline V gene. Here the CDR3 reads CASSFGGSSEQYF. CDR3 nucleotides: TGCGCCAGCAGCTTTGGGGGGTCCTCCGAGCAGTACTTC.